This TCR beta chain was captured in a study of T cell responses to AZD1222 COVID-19 vaccine. Germline-derived CDR1 and CDR2 are SGHDT and YYEEEE. The CDR3 spans 12 residues. Trimming shortened V by 4 bases and J by 4 bases, and 6 bases separated the two germline ends. Study observations and caveats: Elevations in Spike-specific TCR breadth and depth followed administration of two AZD1222 doses.

The method was immunoSEQ multiplex PCR; TCRdb's version includes in-frame clones alone and lacks a portion of them. The data contain about 140,000 clones, roughly nine tenths of them seen just once; the ten biggest clones take up about 7.5%. About this clone: Its antigen is unidentified.

The chain couples TRBV5-6 to TRBJ1-5; no clear D gene. This receptor was taken from an adult who received the MenACWY meningococcal vaccine as a control. The specimen was peripheral blood, collected 28 days after the second dose of the MenACWY control vaccine. Written as DNA, the CDR3 is TGTGCCAGCAGCCGTGGAAATCAGCCCCAGCATTTT. This sequence encodes CASSRGNQPQHF.